These 15 T cell receptor beta chains were sequenced from one sample in a study of post-analysis software for immune sequencing data. TCR beta cDNA libraries had unique molecular identifiers. TCRdb re-called the PCR reads through MiXCR, storing one row per CDR3 protein. The sample shows roughly 600,000 distinct CDR3 sequences, 44% of them seen only once. Antigen specificity for these receptors is unknown. Study conclusions and caveats: Elevated frequency relative to controls characterized four or five TRBV segments in patients, TRBV5-6, TRBV5-1 and TRBV20-1 among them.

Sequenced: blood. The origin of the receptors is a girl aged 10 to 17 with multiple sclerosis.

J is TRBJ2-6 and V is TRBV10-3; D not certain. With 8 bases removed from V and 0 bases from J, the gap between germline ends came to 14 bases. CDR1 and CDR2 (germline): ENHRY, SYGVKD. This CDR3 is built from 16 residues. The DNA of the CDR3 is TGTGCCATCCAATCCCGAATTTTCTCTGGGGCCAACGTCCTGACTTTC. It yields the protein CAIQSRIFSGANVLTF.

The chain is built from TRBV11-2 and TRBJ2-1; no reliable D call. CDR3 size: 11 residues. Trimming cost V 6 bases and J 6 bases, with 6 bases left between them. The V gene's germline CDR1 is SGHAT and CDR2 FQNNGV. CDR3 coding DNA: TGTGCCAGCAGGGCGGCCAATGAGCAGTTCTTC. Protein product: CASRAANEQFF.

For this clonotype: One end of the junction fails to match germline, which may point to a read error. V gene TRBV5-1 combines with J gene TRBJ1-2, with a possible D match to TRBD1 (5 bases). The CDR3 runs to 16 residues. Germline lookup yields CDR1 SGHRS and CDR2 YFSETQ. CDR3 in amino acids: CAGSLSGGRQGYGYTF. The CDR3 nucleotides read TGCGCCGGCAGCTTGAGCGGCGGGCGCCAGGGCTATGGCTACACCTTC.

Only a few counts were recorded for this clonotype. In DNA, the CDR3 is TGTGCCAGCAGCCCCCTGGGAGCGGGGGGTGAAGGAATTGAGCAGTTCTTC. Protein product: CASSPLGAGGEGIEQFF. V and J are TRBV11-2 and TRBJ2-1; 9 nucleotides line up with TRBD2. J lost 9 bases, V lost 5 bases, and 17 bases had no gene match. The CDR3 loop spans 17 amino acids. CDR1 SGHAT and CDR2 FQNNGV come from the germline V gene.

This clonotype showed up just once. The gene calls are TRBV10-3 and TRBJ1-3; TRBD1 is a possible D gene (5 bases). This CDR3 has 13 amino acids. Germline values: CDR1 ENHRY, CDR2 SYGVKD. The ends were cut back, 6 bases at V and 7 bases at J, with 13 bases in the middle. CDR3 in DNA: TGTGCCATCAGCTGGGACGGCGCGAACACCATATATTTT. This sequence encodes CAISWDGANTIYF.

The chain joins TRBV6-2 or TRBV6-3 to TRBJ2-5, with D unclear. This CDR3 contains 12 residues. Germline V lookup: CDR1 MNHEY, CDR2 SVGEGT. Trimming shortened V by 1 base and J by 5 bases, and 5 bases separated the two germline ends. Here the CDR3 reads CASSYLTETQYF. CDR3 in DNA: TGTGCCAGCAGTTACTTGACGGAGACCCAGTACTTC.

The J gene is TRBJ2-3, the V gene TRBV4-2, with TRBD2 matching 8 bases. The CDR3 covers 16 residues. Germline CDR1 reads LGHNA; CDR2 reads YNFKEQ. The V and J ends lost 1 base and 4 bases, in that order; junction bases with no gene match: 7. The CDR3 DNA reads TGTGCCAGCAGCCAAGGGGGGGCGGGAGGAGCAGATACGCAGTATTTT. This gives the protein CASSQGGAGGADTQYF.

V and J are TRBV28 and TRBJ2-1; 8 bases agree with TRBD2. This CDR3 has 16 residues. The V gene's germline CDR1 is MDHEN and CDR2 SYDVKM. Trimming cost V 5 bases and J 5 bases; bases outside gene matches: 11. CDR3 sequence (DNA): TGTGCCAGCAGTCCTCCCCGGGGGGGGGCCAACAATGAGCAGTTCTTC. It encodes CASSPPRGGANNEQFF.

A few counts support this clonotype. This sequence joins TRBV12-3 or TRBV12-4 and TRBJ2-5, with D unresolved. This CDR3 contains 15 residues. Trimming removed 5 bases at V and 5 bases at J, with 18 bases between. In DNA, the CDR3 is TGTGCCAGCAGTACCGGACCCGCGAGTAGGGAGACCCAGTACTTC. Encoded protein: CASSTGPASRETQYF.

The rearrangement links TRBV6-5 to TRBJ1-1, with D tentatively TRBD1 (5 bases). Per the germline V gene, CDR1 is MNHEY and CDR2 is SVGAGI. This CDR3 is 14 amino acids long. V was pared by 8 bases and J by 1 base, with 14 bases between. The CDR3 spells CASGYSTGNTEAFF. CDR3 sequence (DNA): TGTGCCAGCGGGTACTCAACAGGGAACACTGAAGCTTTCTTT.

This sequence joins TRBV24-1 and TRBJ2-1, with TRBD1 as a possible D gene (5 bases). The germline gives CDR1 KGHDR, CDR2 SFDVKD. The V end was cut by 6 bases, the J end by 2 bases, with 13 bases between. The CDR3 runs 15 residues. CDR3 nucleotides: TGTGCCACCAGTTTAGGGGTCAGGCCCTACAATGAGCAGTTCTTC. Residues: CATSLGVRPYNEQFF.

This clonotype was recorded at least ten times. The rearrangement joins TRBV5-1 to TRBJ2-4, with 8 bases identical to TRBD2. CDR1 is SGHRS and CDR2 is YFSETQ in the germline V gene. The CDR3 runs to 14 residues. Trimming took 4 bases from V and 6 from J; bases not matched to a gene: 6. CDR3 loop: CASSPTAGVNIQYF. In DNA, the CDR3 is TGCGCCAGCAGCCCCACAGCGGGAGTAAACATTCAGTACTTC.

The chain links TRBV10-3 to TRBJ1-5, with a weak D call TRBD1 (6 bases). There are 13 residues in the CDR3. In germline, CDR1 is ENHRY, CDR2 SYGVKD. V was trimmed by 4 bases and J by 2 bases, leaving 6 bases between them. The CDR3 DNA follows: TGTGCCATCAGTGGGACAGGCAATCAGCCCCAGCATTTT. Residues: CAISGTGNQPQHF.

This chain uses TRBV10-3 with TRBJ2-7; 9 nucleotides align to TRBD2. CDR3 size: 14 residues. Trimming removed 6 bases from V and 0 bases from J; junction bases left unmatched: 3. CDR1 is ENHRY and CDR2 is SYGVKD in the germline V gene. CDR3 protein: CAIRLSGSSYEQYF. The CDR3 nucleotides read TGTGCCATCAGACTTAGCGGGAGCTCCTACGAGCAGTACTTC.

This clonotype was recorded only once. The chain employs TRBV12-3 or TRBV12-4 and TRBJ2-7; 9 positions agree with TRBD2. This CDR3 spans 12 amino acids. J lost 5 bases, V lost 6 bases, and 2 bases had no gene match. CDR3 coding DNA: TGTGCCAGCAGGCGGGGGGGACACGAGCAGTACTTC. Protein product: CASRRGGHEQYF.